The 10 T cell receptor beta chains below were found in one sample sequenced in a study of cytomegalovirus exposure and HLA in healthy donors. The PCR contained 60 Vbeta and 13 Jbeta primers. Assay used: immunoSEQ multiplex PCR; TCRdb lists only in-frame clones, some missing. The table records 150,000 to 200,000 clones, approximately 84% of them present only once. The material sequenced was PBMCs. Receptors were obtained from a boy aged 2 to 10 in good health and CMV-seronegative.

A few counts support this clone. CDR3 DNA: TGTGCCAGCAGCCTCCTCGGTAGCCCGGATACGCAGTATTTT. Amino acid sequence: CASSLLGSPDTQYF. The V gene is TRBV5-6, the J gene TRBJ2-3; no firm D call. This CDR3 comprises 14 residues. Trimming removed 4 bases at V and 6 bases at J, with 15 bases between. From germline, CDR1 is SGHDT and CDR2 YYEEEE.

V is TRBV5-1 and J is TRBJ1-4; possible D gene TRBD1, 6 bases. Germline V CDR1 and CDR2: SGHRS, YFSETQ. Trimming left V 2 bases short and J 4 bases short, with 9 bases between. This CDR3 is 14 amino acids long. CDR3 sequence: CASSFGQLNEKLFF. CDR3 DNA: TGCGCCAGCAGCTTCGGACAGCTTAATGAAAAACTGTTTTTT. Full variable domain (outside the CDR3, taken from reference TRBV5-1 and TRBJ1-4): KAGVTQTPRYLIKTRGQQVTLSCSPISGHRSVSWYQQTPGQGLQFLFEYFSETQRNKGNFPGRFSGRQFSNSRSEMNVSTLELGDSALYLCASSFGQLNEKLFFGSGTQLSVL.

This chain connects TRBV4-1 to TRBJ1-6, with a possible D match to TRBD1 (5 bases). The CDR3 has 13 amino acids. Trimming cost V 3 bases and J 8 bases, with 8 bases left between them. The germline V gene encodes CDR1 MGHRA and CDR2 YSYEKL. CDR3 loop: CASSQGGDSPLHF. CDR3 DNA sequence: TGCGCCAGCAGCCAGGGGGGTGATTCACCCCTCCACTTT.

The V and J genes are TRBV19 and TRBJ2-7; D is perhaps TRBD1 (6 bases). Trimming removed 10 bases at V and 0 bases at J, with 13 bases between. This CDR3 region has 13 residues. Germline values: CDR1 LNHDA, CDR2 SQIVND (reference sequence). The CDR3 DNA reads TGTGCCACCCAGGACAGCTCCTCCTACGAGCAGTACTTC. Translating it yields CATQDSSSYEQYF.

This clone appeared once. V is TRBV27 and J is TRBJ2-6; D gene unclear. V lost 5 bases and J 1 base, leaving 6 bases between the germline ends. The CDR3 sequence is 14 residues long. The germline V gene encodes CDR1 MNHEY and CDR2 SMNVEV (reference sequence). The DNA of the CDR3 is TGTGCCAGCAGTGTCACTTCTGGGGCCAACGTCCTGACTTTC. Amino acid sequence: CASSVTSGANVLTF. Full variable domain (outside the CDR3, taken from reference TRBV27 and TRBJ2-6): EAQVTQNPRYLITVTGKKLTVTCSQNMNHEYMSWYRQDPGLGLRQIYYSMNVEVTDKGDVPEGYKVSRKEKRNFPLILESPSPNQTSLYFCASSVTSGANVLTFGAGSRLTVL.

This sequence joins TRBV9 and TRBJ1-2; the match to TRBD1 covers 8 bases. Germline CDR1 reads SGDLS; CDR2 reads YYNGEE. The CDR3 contains 14 residues. With 4 bases clipped from V and 12 bases from J, the junction kept 14 bases outside the gene matches. DNA for the CDR3: TGTGCCAGCAGCTCAAGAGGGACAGGATCAGGTCACACCTTC. As protein: CASSSRGTGSGHTF.

This chain joins TRBV19 and TRBJ2-1, with 9 bases lining up with TRBD2. Germline trimming cut 5 bases from V and 4 bases from J; bases unmatched to any gene: 6. From germline, CDR1 is LNHDA and CDR2 SQIVND (reference sequence). The CDR3 is 15 residues long. CDR3 amino acids: CASSVSGSSYNEQFF. The CDR3 region has the DNA TGTGCCAGTAGTGTTAGCGGGAGCTCTTACAATGAGCAGTTCTTC.

The chain employs TRBV6-1 and TRBJ2-5, with 13 nucleotides matching TRBD2. The J call is doubtful: the DNA matches TRBJ2-7 better. The CDR3 contains 14 residues. CDR1 and CDR2 (germline): MNHNS, SASEGT. CDR3 coding DNA: TGTGCCACCTATAGGACTAGCGGGGGCTACGAGCAGTACTTC. This encodes CATYRTSGGYEQYF.

This clone was detected only a few times. V is TRBV18 and J is TRBJ2-3; 11 positions match TRBD2. The CDR3 runs to 15 residues. Germline trimming cut 3 bases from V and 5 bases from J; bases unmatched to any gene: 4. Germline CDR1 and CDR2: KGHSH and LQKENI. The CDR3 DNA is TGTGCCAGCTCACCTAGCGGGAGGGCCATAGATACGCAGTATTTT. Amino acids: CASSPSGRAIDTQYF.

The rearrangement links TRBV6-5 to TRBJ1-2, with 7 bases lining up with TRBD1. Looked up from germline, CDR1 is MNHEY and CDR2 is SVGAGI. With 4 bases clipped from V and 7 bases from J, the junction kept 9 bases outside the gene matches. This CDR3 region has 14 residues. The DNA of the CDR3 is TGTGCCAGCAGTTTAATCGACAGGGCCGGTGGCTACACCTTC. Its protein product is CASSLIDRAGGYTF.